A single sample is the source of the 22 T cell receptor beta chains below, sequenced in a study of blood T cell repertoires in COVID-19 (dated by TCRdb to the early 2020s). Libraries were built with the immunoSEQ multiplex PCR assay. What TCRdb holds here is the immuneACCESS table cut down to in-frame rearrangements. Part of the clones is not present; checked against another copy, under half of the missing clones reflect an unresolved V gene, and the others are unexplained. Counted in this sample were some 350,000 clones; 90% of them appeared once. The ten largest account for about 7% of the sample. Sample: peripheral blood. All receptors derive from a man younger than 30 with active or convalescent COVID-19.

This clone was counted once. The chain couples TRBV6-2 or TRBV6-3 to TRBJ2-5, with D perhaps matching TRBD1 (6 bases). The V gene's germline CDR1 is MNHEY and CDR2 SVGEGT. This CDR3 spans 14 amino acids. Trimming took 5 bases from V and 5 from J, leaving 15 bases between them. In DNA, the CDR3 is TGTGCCAGCAGTAAGCCAACAGGGATGGAGACCCAGTACTTC. It translates to CASSKPTGMETQYF.

This clone was recorded at least ten times. V and J are TRBV19 and TRBJ1-1, with 12 bases aligning to TRBD1. Germline V gene lookup returns CDR1 LNHDA and CDR2 SQIVND (reference sequence). V trimming: 1 base; J trimming: 9 bases; junction bases outside the gene matches: 0. This CDR3 contains 13 residues. The CDR3 nucleotides read TGTGCCAGTAGTATAGGGGACAGGGGGCAAGCTTTCTTT. Its protein product is CASSIGDRGQAFF.

The rearrangement uses TRBV19 and TRBJ2-3; no clear D gene. The CDR3 length is 15 residues. Per germline, CDR1 LNHDA and CDR2 SQIVND (reference sequence). Between the trimmed V and J ends, which lost 5 bases and 6 bases, there was a span of 18 bases. The CDR3 loop is CASSPQSPPWDTQYF. CDR3 nucleotides: TGTGCCAGTAGTCCACAATCTCCCCCGTGGGATACGCAGTATTTT.

The chain carries TRBV11-3 and TRBJ2-3; D is perhaps TRBD1 (6 bases). V dropped 1 base and J dropped 2 bases, with 7 bases sitting between them. Germline lookup yields CDR1 SGHNT and CDR2 YENEEA. This CDR3 region has 14 residues. Written as DNA, the CDR3 is TGTGCCAGCAGCTTAGGGACAGACACAGATACGCAGTATTTT. This codes for CASSLGTDTDTQYF.

The V and J genes are TRBV9 and TRBJ2-7; tentatively, D is TRBD1 (6 bases). The V gene lost 0 bases and the J gene lost 4 bases, with 14 bases spanning the gap. The CDR3 contains 15 residues. Germline CDR1 SGDLS, CDR2 YYNGEE. This CDR3 is CASSVGTGPPYEQYF. CDR3 DNA sequence: TGTGCCAGCAGCGTAGGCACAGGGCCTCCTTACGAGCAGTACTTC.

J is TRBJ2-2 and V is TRBV7-3, with a possible D match to TRBD2 (6 bases). CDR3 length: 14 amino acids. V was trimmed by 4 bases and J by 3 bases, leaving 9 bases between them. The germline V gene encodes CDR1 SGHTA and CDR2 FQGTGA. CDR3 loop: CASSSRGDTGELFF. For the CDR3, the DNA is TGTGCCAGCAGCTCCCGCGGGGACACCGGGGAGCTGTTTTTT.

J is TRBJ2-7 and V is TRBV27; D perhaps matches TRBD2 (6 bases). CDR3 length equals 12 residues. Germline values: CDR1 MNHEY, CDR2 SMNVEV (reference sequence). V gave up 8 bases and J gave up 2 bases, with 10 bases separating them. This CDR3 reads CASGSGAYEQYF. CDR3 sequence (DNA): TGTGCCAGCGGTAGCGGTGCCTACGAGCAGTACTTC.

This chain joins TRBV27 and TRBJ1-5, with D perhaps matching TRBD1 (5 bases). Trimming pared 4 bases from V and 3 bases from J, leaving 7 bases between. CDR1 is MNHEY and CDR2 is SMNVEV in the germline V gene (reference sequence). CDR3 length equals 13 residues. CDR3 sequence: CASSSTVNQPQHF. CDR3 coding DNA: TGTGCCAGCAGTTCGACAGTCAATCAGCCCCAGCATTTT.

This sequence joins TRBV28 and TRBJ2-1, with 8 bases matching TRBD2. CDR3 length: 16 residues. The J segment lost 4 bases and the V segment lost 3 bases, leaving 8 bases of the junction unmatched. Germline-derived CDR1 and CDR2 are MDHEN and SYDVKM. DNA of the CDR3: TGTGCCAGCAGTTTTCTGGGCGGGGGGAAATACAATGAGCAGTTCTTC. Translation gives CASSFLGGGKYNEQFF.

The chain carries TRBV7-2 and TRBJ1-2; a possible D gene is TRBD1 (6 bases). Germline CDR1 is SGHTA and CDR2 is FQGNSA. This CDR3 has 14 residues. Trimming took off 5 bases at V and 6 bases at J, with 16 bases between the two ends. CDR3 in DNA: TGTGCCAGCAGCCAAGGACAGTTGGGCAATGGCTACACCTTC. Residues: CASSQGQLGNGYTF.

The rearrangement joins TRBV28 to TRBJ1-1; D call uncertain. Germline V gene sequence: CDR1 MDHEN, CDR2 SYDVKM. The CDR3 covers 17 residues. Trimming took off 4 bases at V and 0 bases at J, with 18 bases between the two ends. For the CDR3, the DNA is TGTGCCAGCAGTTATCTCATGGGAGAGGTAATGAACACTGAAGCTTTCTTT. Its translation is CASSYLMGEVMNTEAFF.

The chain combines TRBV6-5 with TRBJ1-3; the D is unclear. V was clipped by 0 bases and J by 1 base, with 7 bases between them. Germline CDR1 and CDR2: MNHEY and SVGAGI. There are 15 residues in the CDR3. The CDR3 sequence is CASSYSPESGNTIYF. CDR3 sequence (DNA): TGTGCCAGCAGTTACTCGCCCGAGTCTGGAAACACCATATATTTT.

The chain has TRBV29-1 and TRBJ2-1; D not resolved. CDR3 length: 13 residues. With 3 bases removed from V and 0 bases from J, the gap between germline ends came to 6 bases. In germline, CDR1 is SQVTM, CDR2 ANQGSEA. The CDR3: CSVEALSYNEQFF. CDR3 nucleotides: TGCAGCGTTGAGGCCCTCTCCTACAATGAGCAGTTCTTC.

This rearrangement joins TRBV5-1 to TRBJ1-5; 10 bases map to TRBD1. CDR1 is SGHRS, CDR2 YFSETQ, per germline. The CDR3 is 16 residues long. The V gene end was trimmed by 0 bases and the J gene end by 3 bases; junction bases not matched to a gene: 3. The CDR3 protein is CASSLGTGGDNQPQHF. The CDR3 DNA is TGCGCCAGCAGCTTGGGGACAGGGGGGGACAATCAGCCCCAGCATTTT.

This rearrangement joins TRBV28 to TRBJ1-2; no definite D call. Trimming shortened V by 5 bases and J by 5 bases, and 15 bases separated the two germline ends. Germline lookup yields CDR1 MDHEN and CDR2 SYDVKM. The CDR3 sequence is 14 residues long. The CDR3 DNA reads as TGTGCCAGCAGTCCTTTTTCGGGTACTTATGGCTACACCTTC. It translates to CASSPFSGTYGYTF.

The chain carries TRBV7-9 and TRBJ2-7, with TRBD1 matching 9 bases. CDR3 length equals 14 residues. V lost 5 bases and J lost 6; bases outside the gene matches: 8. CDR1 and CDR2 (germline): SEHNR, FQNEAQ (reference sequence). CDR3 sequence (DNA): TGTGCCAGCAGCCACCGGGACAGGGTTTTCGAGCAGTACTTC. Its protein is CASSHRDRVFEQYF.

This clone has only one observation. The V gene is TRBV7-2, the J gene TRBJ1-3, with a tentative D call TRBD1 (6 bases). CDR1 is SGHTA and CDR2 is FQGNSA in the germline V gene. This CDR3 contains 16 residues. V lost 2 bases to trimming and J lost 0 bases, with 11 bases between them. The CDR3 protein is CASSLSTGLSGNTIYF. CDR3 nucleotide sequence: TGTGCCAGCAGCTTATCAACAGGGCTCTCTGGAAACACCATATATTTT.

V gene TRBV7-8 combines with J gene TRBJ2-1, with D possibly matching TRBD1 (5 bases). Germline CDR1 and CDR2: SGHVS and FQNEAQ. This CDR3 contains 13 residues. Trimming removed 3 bases at V and 6 bases at J, with 9 bases between. The DNA of the CDR3 is TGTGCCAGCAGCTTGGGGCGGACCAATGAGCAGTTCTTC. Residues: CASSLGRTNEQFF.

V and J are TRBV28 and TRBJ1-2, with TRBD1 identical over 9 bases. The CDR3 extends over 16 amino acids. The V gene's germline CDR1 is MDHEN and CDR2 SYDVKM. J gave up 3 bases and V 4 bases, and 9 bases lay outside the gene matches. The CDR3 reads CASSSTNRGLDYGYTF. CDR3 DNA: TGTGCCAGCAGTTCGACAAACAGGGGGCTGGACTATGGCTACACCTTC.

In this sample, this clone turned up once. The chain recombines TRBV18 with TRBJ1-2; TRBD1 matches at 8 bases. CDR3 length: 14 residues. J gave up 10 bases and V 4 bases, and 11 bases lay outside the gene matches. Per the germline V gene, CDR1 is KGHSH and CDR2 is LQKENI. The CDR3 nucleotides are TGTGCCAGCTCACGCCCCGGACAGGGTGGGGACTACACCTTC. Amino acid sequence: CASSRPGQGGDYTF.

J is TRBJ2-5 and V is TRBV5-1, with D hard to call. The CDR3 spans 15 residues. From germline, CDR1 is SGHRS and CDR2 YFSETQ. The germline V and J ends were trimmed by 1 base and 2 bases, with 12 bases remaining between them. The CDR3 reads CASSLWAVKQETQYF. The CDR3 nucleotides are TGCGCCAGCAGCTTGTGGGCAGTGAAGCAAGAGACCCAGTACTTC.

This clone was observed at least ten times. The rearrangement links TRBV5-5 to TRBJ2-1, with a possible D match to TRBD2 (6 bases). Trimming took 0 bases from V and 9 from J, leaving 19 bases between them. CDR1 is SGHKS and CDR2 is YYEKEE in the germline V gene (reference sequence). The CDR3 length is 16 residues. The chain's CDR3 is CASSLAGSIKPIEQFF. The CDR3 DNA follows: TGTGCCAGCAGCTTGGCCGGGAGCATAAAGCCCATTGAGCAGTTCTTC.